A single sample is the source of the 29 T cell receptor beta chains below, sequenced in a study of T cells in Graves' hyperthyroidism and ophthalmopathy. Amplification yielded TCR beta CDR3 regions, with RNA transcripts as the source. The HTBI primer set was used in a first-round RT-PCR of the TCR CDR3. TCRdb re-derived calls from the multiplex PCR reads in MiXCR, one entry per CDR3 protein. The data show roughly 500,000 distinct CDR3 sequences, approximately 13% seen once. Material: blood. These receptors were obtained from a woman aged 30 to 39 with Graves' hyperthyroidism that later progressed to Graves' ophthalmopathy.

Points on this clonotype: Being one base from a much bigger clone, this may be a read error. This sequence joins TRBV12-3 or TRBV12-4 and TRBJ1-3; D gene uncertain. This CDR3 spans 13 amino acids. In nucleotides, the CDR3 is TGTGCCAGCAGTTTCCCTCCTGGAAACGCCATATATTTT. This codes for CASSFPPGNAIYF.

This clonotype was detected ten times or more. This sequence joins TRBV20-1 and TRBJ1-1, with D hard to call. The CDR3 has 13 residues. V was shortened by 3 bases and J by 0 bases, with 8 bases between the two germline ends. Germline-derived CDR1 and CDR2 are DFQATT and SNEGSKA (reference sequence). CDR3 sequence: CSASLPVNTEAFF. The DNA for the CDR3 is TGCAGTGCTAGTCTGCCCGTGAACACTGAAGCTTTCTTT.

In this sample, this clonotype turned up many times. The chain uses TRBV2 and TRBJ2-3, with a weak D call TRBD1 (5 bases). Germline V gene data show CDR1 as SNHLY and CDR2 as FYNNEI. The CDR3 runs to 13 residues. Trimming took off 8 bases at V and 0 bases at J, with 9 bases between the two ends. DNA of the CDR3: TGTGCCAGCGACAGATCTAGCACAGATACGCAGTATTTT. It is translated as CASDRSSTDTQYF.

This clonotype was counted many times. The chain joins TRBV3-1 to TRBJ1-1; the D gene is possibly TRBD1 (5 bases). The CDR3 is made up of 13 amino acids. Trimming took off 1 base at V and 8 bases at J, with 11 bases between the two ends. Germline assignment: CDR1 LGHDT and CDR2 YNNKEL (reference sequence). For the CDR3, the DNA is TGTGCCAGCAGCCAAGCCCAGGGAGCAGAAGCTTTCTTT. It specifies CASSQAQGAEAFF.

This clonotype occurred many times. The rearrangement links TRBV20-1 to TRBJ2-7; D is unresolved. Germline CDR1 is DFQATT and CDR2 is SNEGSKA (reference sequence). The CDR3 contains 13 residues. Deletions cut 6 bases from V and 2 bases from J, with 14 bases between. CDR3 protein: CSALSGPTYEQYF. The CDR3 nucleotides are TGCAGTGCCCTTTCCGGGCCAACCTACGAGCAGTACTTC.

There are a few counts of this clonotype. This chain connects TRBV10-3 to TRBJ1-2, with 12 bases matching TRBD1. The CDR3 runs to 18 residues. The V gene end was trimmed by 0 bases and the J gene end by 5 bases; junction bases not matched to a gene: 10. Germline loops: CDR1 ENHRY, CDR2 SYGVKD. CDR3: CAISESGTGGEGGYGYTF. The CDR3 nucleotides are TGTGCCATCAGTGAGTCCGGGACAGGGGGCGAAGGTGGATATGGCTACACCTTC.

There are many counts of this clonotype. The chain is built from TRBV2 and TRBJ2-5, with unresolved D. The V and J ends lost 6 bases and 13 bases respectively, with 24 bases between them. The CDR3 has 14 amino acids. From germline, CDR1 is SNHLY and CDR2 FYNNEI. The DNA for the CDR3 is TGTGCCAGCAGCCCAAACCCCCTCCTTCACCCACGGTACTTC. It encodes CASSPNPLLHPRYF. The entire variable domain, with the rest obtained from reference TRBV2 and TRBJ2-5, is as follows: EPEVTQTPSHQVTQMGQEVILRCVPISNHLYFYWYRQILGQKVEFLVSFYNNEISEKSEIFDDQFSVERPDGSNFTLKIRSTKLEDSAMYFCASSPNPLLHPRYFGPGTRLLVL.

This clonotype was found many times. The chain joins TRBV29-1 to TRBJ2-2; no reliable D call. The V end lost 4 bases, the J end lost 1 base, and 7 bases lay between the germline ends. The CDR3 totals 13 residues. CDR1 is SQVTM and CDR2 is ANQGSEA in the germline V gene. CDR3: CSVGVGNTGELFF. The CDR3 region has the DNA TGCAGCGTTGGGGTAGGGAACACCGGGGAGCTGTTTTTT.

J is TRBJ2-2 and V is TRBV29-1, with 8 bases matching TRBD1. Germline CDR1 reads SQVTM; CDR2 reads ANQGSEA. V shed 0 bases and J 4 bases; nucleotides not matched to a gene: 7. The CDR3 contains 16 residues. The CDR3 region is CSVEEQGVIGTGELFF. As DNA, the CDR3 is TGCAGCGTTGAAGAACAGGGGGTGATAGGCACCGGGGAGCTGTTTTTT.

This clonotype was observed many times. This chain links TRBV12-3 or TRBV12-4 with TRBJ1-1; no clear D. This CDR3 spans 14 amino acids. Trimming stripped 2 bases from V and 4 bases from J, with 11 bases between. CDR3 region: CASSLLARSTEAFF. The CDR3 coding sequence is TGTGCCAGCAGTTTACTCGCGAGGAGCACTGAAGCTTTCTTT.

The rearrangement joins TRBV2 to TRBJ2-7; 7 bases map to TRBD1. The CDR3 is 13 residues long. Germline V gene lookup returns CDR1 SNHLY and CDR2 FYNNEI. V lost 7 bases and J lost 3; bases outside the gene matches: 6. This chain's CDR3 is CASTPGTDYEQYF. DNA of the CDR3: TGTGCCAGCACTCCCGGGACAGACTACGAGCAGTACTTC.

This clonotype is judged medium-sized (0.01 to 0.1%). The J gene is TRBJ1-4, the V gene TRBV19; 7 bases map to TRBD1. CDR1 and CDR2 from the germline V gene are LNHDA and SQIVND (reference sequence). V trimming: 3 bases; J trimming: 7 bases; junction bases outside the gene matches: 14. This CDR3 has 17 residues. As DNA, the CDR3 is TGTGCCAGTAGTATGCCACGGACAGGCGGCGCCGGTGAAAAACTGTTTTTT. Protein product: CASSMPRTGGAGEKLFF.

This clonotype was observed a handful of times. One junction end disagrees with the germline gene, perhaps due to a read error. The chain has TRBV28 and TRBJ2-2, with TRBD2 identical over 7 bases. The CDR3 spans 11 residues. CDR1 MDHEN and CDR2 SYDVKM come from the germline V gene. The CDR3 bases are TGTGCCAGCAGTTTAAGCGGGACGGAAGTTTTT. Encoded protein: CASSLSGTEVF.

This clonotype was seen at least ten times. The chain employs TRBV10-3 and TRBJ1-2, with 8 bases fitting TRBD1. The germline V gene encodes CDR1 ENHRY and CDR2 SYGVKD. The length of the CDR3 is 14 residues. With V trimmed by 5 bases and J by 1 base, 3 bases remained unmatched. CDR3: CAISSGQDNYGYTF. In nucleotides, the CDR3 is TGTGCCATCAGTTCGGGACAGGATAACTATGGCTACACCTTC.

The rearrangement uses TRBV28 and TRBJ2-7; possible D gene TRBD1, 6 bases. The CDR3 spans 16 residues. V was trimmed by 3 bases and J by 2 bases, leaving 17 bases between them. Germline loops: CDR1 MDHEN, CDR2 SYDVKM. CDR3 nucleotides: TGTGCCAGCAGTTTTAGAATTGGACAGACCGCCTACGAGCAGTACTTC. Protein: CASSFRIGQTAYEQYF.

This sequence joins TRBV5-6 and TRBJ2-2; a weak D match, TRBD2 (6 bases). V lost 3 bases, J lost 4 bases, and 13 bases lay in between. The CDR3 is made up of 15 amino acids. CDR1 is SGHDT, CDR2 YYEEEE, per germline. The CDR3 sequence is CASSSSMRGTGELFF. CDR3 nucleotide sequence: TGTGCCAGCAGCTCTTCTATGCGGGGCACCGGGGAGCTGTTTTTT.

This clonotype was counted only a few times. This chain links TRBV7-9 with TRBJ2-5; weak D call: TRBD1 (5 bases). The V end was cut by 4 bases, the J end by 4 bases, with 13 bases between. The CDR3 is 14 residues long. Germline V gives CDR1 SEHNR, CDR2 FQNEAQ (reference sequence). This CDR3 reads CASSSQGGGETQYF. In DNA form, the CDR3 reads TGTGCCAGCAGCTCGCAGGGTGGCGGAGAGACCCAGTACTTC. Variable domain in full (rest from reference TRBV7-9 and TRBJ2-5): DTGVSQNPRHKITKRGQNVTFRCDPISEHNRLYWYRQTLGQGPEFLTYFQNEAQLEKSRLLSDRFSAERPKGSFSTLEIQRTEQGDSAMYLCASSSQGGGETQYFGPGTRLLVL.

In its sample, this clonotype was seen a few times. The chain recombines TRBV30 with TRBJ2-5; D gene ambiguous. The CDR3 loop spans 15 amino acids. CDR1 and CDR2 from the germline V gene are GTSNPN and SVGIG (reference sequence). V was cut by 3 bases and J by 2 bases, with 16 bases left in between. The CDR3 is CAWRGLLAKQETQYF. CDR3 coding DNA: TGTGCCTGGAGGGGTCTGTTGGCGAAACAAGAGACCCAGTACTTC. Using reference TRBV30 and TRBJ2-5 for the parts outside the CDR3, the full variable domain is SQTIHQWPATLVQPVGSPLSLECTVEGTSNPNLYWYRQAAGRGLQLLFYSVGIGQISSEVPQNLSASRPQDRQFILSSKKLLLSDSGFYLCAWRGLLAKQETQYFGPGTRLLVL.

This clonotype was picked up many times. The CDR3 DNA sequence: TGTGCCAGCAGCAAAATTATGGACGGGACCGGGGAGCTGTTTTTT. This codes for CASSKIMDGTGELFF. This sequence joins TRBV28 and TRBJ2-2; D remains unclear. The V end lost 6 bases, the J end lost 5 bases, and 16 bases lay between the germline ends. The germline CDR1 and CDR2 sequences are MDHEN and SYDVKM. The length of the CDR3 is 15 residues.

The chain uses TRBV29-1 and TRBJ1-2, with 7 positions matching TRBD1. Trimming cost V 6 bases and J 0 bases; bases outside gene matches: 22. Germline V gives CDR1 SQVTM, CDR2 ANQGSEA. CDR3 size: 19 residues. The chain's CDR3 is CSVFSQTGQPGPANYGYTF. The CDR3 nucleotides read TGCAGCGTCTTCTCTCAAACGGGACAGCCAGGACCCGCTAACTATGGCTACACCTTC. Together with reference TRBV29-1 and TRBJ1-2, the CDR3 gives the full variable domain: SAVISQKPSRDICQRGTSLTIQCQVDSQVTMMFWYRQQPGQSLTLIATANQGSEATYESGFVIDKFPISRPNLTFSTLTVSNMSPEDSSIYLCSVFSQTGQPGPANYGYTFGSGTRLTVV.

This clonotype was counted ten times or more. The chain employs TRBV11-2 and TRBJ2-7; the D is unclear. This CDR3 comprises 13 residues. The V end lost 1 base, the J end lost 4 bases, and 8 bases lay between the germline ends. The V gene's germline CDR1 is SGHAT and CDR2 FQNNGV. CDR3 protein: CASSLVSPYEQYF. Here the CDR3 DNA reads TGTGCCAGCAGCTTAGTCTCCCCGTACGAGCAGTACTTC.

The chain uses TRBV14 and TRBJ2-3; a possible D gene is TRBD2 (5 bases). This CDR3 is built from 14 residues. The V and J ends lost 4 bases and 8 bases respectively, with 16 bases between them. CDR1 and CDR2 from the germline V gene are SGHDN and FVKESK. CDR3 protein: CASSPAGVAGTQYF. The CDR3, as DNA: TGTGCCAGCAGCCCGGCCGGGGTCGCGGGTACGCAGTATTTT. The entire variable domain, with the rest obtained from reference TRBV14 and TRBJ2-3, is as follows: EAGVTQFPSHSVIEKGQTVTLRCDPISGHDNLYWYRRVMGKEIKFLLHFVKESKQDESGMPNNRFLAERTGGTYSTLKVQPAELEDSGVYFCASSPAGVAGTQYFGPGTRLTVL.

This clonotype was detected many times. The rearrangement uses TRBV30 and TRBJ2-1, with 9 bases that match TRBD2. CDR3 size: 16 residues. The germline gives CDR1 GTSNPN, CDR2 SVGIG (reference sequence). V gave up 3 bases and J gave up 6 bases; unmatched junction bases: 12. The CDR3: CAWSHGTSRVTNEQFF. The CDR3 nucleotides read TGTGCCTGGAGCCACGGGACTAGCCGAGTAACCAATGAGCAGTTCTTC. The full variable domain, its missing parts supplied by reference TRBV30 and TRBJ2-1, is SQTIHQWPATLVQPVGSPLSLECTVEGTSNPNLYWYRQAAGRGLQLLFYSVGIGQISSEVPQNLSASRPQDRQFILSSKKLLLSDSGFYLCAWSHGTSRVTNEQFFGPGTRLTVL.

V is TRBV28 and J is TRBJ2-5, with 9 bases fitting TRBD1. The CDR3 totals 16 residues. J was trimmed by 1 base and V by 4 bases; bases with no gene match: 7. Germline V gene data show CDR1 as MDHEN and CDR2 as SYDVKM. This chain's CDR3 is CASSSAGQGTQETQYF. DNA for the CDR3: TGTGCCAGCAGTTCCGCAGGACAGGGGACCCAAGAGACCCAGTACTTC.

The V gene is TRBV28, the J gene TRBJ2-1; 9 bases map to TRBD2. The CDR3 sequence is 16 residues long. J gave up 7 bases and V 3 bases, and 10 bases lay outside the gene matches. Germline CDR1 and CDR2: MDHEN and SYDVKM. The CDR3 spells CASSFPTSGIGNEQFF. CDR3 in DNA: TGTGCCAGCAGTTTCCCGACTAGCGGAATTGGGAATGAGCAGTTCTTC.

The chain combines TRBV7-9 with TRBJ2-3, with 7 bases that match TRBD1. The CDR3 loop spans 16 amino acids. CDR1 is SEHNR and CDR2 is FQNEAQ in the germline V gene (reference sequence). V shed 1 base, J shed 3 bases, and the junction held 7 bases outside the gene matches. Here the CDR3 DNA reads TGTGCCAGCAGCTTAGACAGGGGCGCAACGACAGATACGCAGTATTTT. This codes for CASSLDRGATTDTQYF.

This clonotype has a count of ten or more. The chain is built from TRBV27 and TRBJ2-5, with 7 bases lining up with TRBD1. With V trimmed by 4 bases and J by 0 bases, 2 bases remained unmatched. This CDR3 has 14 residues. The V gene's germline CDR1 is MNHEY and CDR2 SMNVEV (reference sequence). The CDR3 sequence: CASSSGTDQETQYF. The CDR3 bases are TGTGCCAGCAGTTCCGGGACAGACCAAGAGACCCAGTACTTC.

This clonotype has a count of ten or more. CDR3 residues: CASSIVEGRENEQFF. The DNA of the CDR3 is TGTGCCAGTAGTATAGTCGAGGGAAGGGAGAATGAGCAGTTCTTC. This chain uses TRBV19 with TRBJ2-1; a possible D gene is TRBD2 (5 bases). Germline assignment: CDR1 LNHDA and CDR2 SQIVND (reference sequence). V was shortened by 1 base and J by 7 bases, with 14 bases between the two germline ends. The CDR3 extends over 15 amino acids.

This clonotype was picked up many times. CDR3 nucleotides: TGTGCCAGCAGTTTAGGGGGGACTGGGTCACCCCTCCACTTT. Translation: CASSLGGTGSPLHF. This rearrangement joins TRBV27 to TRBJ1-6; a possible D gene is TRBD1 (5 bases). The CDR3 has 14 amino acids. CDR1 and CDR2 from the germline V gene are MNHEY and SMNVEV (reference sequence). V lost 2 bases and J lost 10, with 12 bases in between.